The 5 T cell receptor beta chains given below trace back to one sample, sequenced in a study of Japanese encephalitis immunity and Zika vaccine responses. CFSE-labeled PBMCs were cultured about six days with peptide pools, each at about 1 ug/mL. The sort collected unfixed, live, CD56-CD19-CD16-CD3+CD4+ CFSE-low proliferating CD4 T cells. Using its own MiXCR run on the 5' RACE reads, TCRdb lists one record per CDR3 protein. The table records approximately 150 distinct CDR3 sequences, around 12% of them present only once. This specimen was antigen-activated CD4+ T cells from blood, cultured, taken during a Zika inactivated vaccine study. The receptors here all came from an adult woman who received an inactivated Zika virus vaccine.

Sample share makes this clonotype hyperexpanded (1% or more). The V call is TRBV7-9, the J call TRBJ2-4, with no clear D. V dropped 5 bases and J dropped 4 bases, with 3 bases sitting between them. Germline CDR1 is SEHNR and CDR2 is FQNEAQ (reference sequence). The CDR3 runs to 11 residues. CDR3 coding DNA: TGTGCCAGCAGCATAAAAAACATTCAGTACTTC. Translating gives CASSIKNIQYF.

In its sample, this clonotype ranks as large (0.1 to 1%). The chain employs TRBV6-2 or TRBV6-3 and TRBJ2-1, with 7 bases fitting TRBD1. The CDR3 consists of 15 residues. V lost 7 bases to trimming and J lost 9 bases; unmatched junction nucleotides: 15. CDR1 is MNHEY and CDR2 is SVGEGT in the germline V gene. The CDR3 DNA is TGTGCCAGCACGGCCTCGACAGGGATCGCCACTGAGCAGTTCTTC. Protein sequence: CASTASTGIATEQFF.

This clonotype is judged hyperexpanded. The chain couples TRBV28 to TRBJ2-7; 7 bases are a match to TRBD1. In germline, CDR1 is MDHEN, CDR2 SYDVKM. This CDR3 is 14 amino acids long. The V and J ends lost 6 bases and 2 bases, in that order; junction bases with no gene match: 7. CDR3 sequence reads: CASSQPGTAYEQYF. DNA of the CDR3: TGTGCCAGCAGCCAACCCGGGACAGCCTACGAGCAGTACTTC.

This clonotype is large within its sample. This chain joins TRBV20-1 and TRBJ2-5; TRBD1 matches 9 bases. Trimming cost V 6 bases and J 5 bases; bases outside gene matches: 13. Looked up from germline, CDR1 is DFQATT and CDR2 is SNEGSKA (reference sequence). This CDR3 is 15 amino acids long. The CDR3 DNA sequence: TGCAGTGCATTACAGGGGGCCGTTGATTGGGAGACCCAGTACTTC. This codes for CSALQGAVDWETQYF.

This clonotype is judged medium-sized. This chain links TRBV29-1 with TRBJ1-4; D is ambiguous. Trimming removed 3 bases from V and 8 bases from J, with 10 bases in between. The CDR3 is 12 residues long. Germline CDR1 and CDR2: SQVTM and ANQGSEA. CDR3 in amino acids: CSVDLGWEKLFF. In DNA form, the CDR3 reads TGCAGCGTTGACTTGGGCTGGGAAAAACTGTTTTTT.